Shown below are 13 T cell receptor beta chains from a single sample sequenced in a study of shared clonotypes between healthy human individuals. Generated by immunoSEQ multiplex PCR, the TCRdb table keeps only in-frame clones and is missing some. The sample gives fewer than 1.4 million clones, more than 75% of which show up once; roughly 0.61% is in the top ten. Sample: memory CD4+ T cells from PBMCs. The subset is: CD45RA-negative fraction. These receptors all stem from a man in his late teens or twenties in good health. Some clones in this sample may be carry-over from other donors' samples.

The V gene is TRBV7-8, the J gene TRBJ1-1; D is perhaps TRBD1 (5 bases). The V gene's germline CDR1 is SGHVS and CDR2 FQNEAQ. Trimming shortened V by 7 bases and J by 0 bases, and 18 bases separated the two germline ends. The CDR3 is 16 residues long. The CDR3 here is CASTGLLGVVNTEAFF. CDR3 in DNA: TGTGCCAGCACTGGTTTATTAGGGGTGGTGAACACTGAAGCTTTCTTT. Filled out from reference TRBV7-8 and TRBJ1-1, the complete variable domain reads GAGVSQSPRYKVAKRGQDVALRCDPISGHVSLFWYQQALGQGPEFLTYFQNEAQLDKSGLPSDRFFAERPEGSVSTLKIQRTQQEDSAVYLCASTGLLGVVNTEAFFGQGTRLTVV.

V and J are TRBV5-1 and TRBJ2-1, with a weak D call TRBD2 (5 bases). The CDR3 runs 14 residues. The germline CDR1 and CDR2 sequences are SGHRS and YFSETQ. V was pared by 4 bases and J by 3 bases, with 11 bases between. CDR3 nucleotides: TGCGCCAGCAGCCCCGGGATTCTCTACAATGAGCAGTTCTTC. It specifies CASSPGILYNEQFF. Together with reference TRBV5-1 and TRBJ2-1, the CDR3 gives the full variable domain: KAGVTQTPRYLIKTRGQQVTLSCSPISGHRSVSWYQQTPGQGLQFLFEYFSETQRNKGNFPGRFSGRQFSNSRSEMNVSTLELGDSALYLCASSPGILYNEQFFGPGTRLTVL.

The chain combines TRBV19 with TRBJ2-7; D not certain. Germline CDR1 reads LNHDA; CDR2 reads SQIVND (reference sequence). Deletions cut 3 bases from V and 5 bases from J, with 14 bases between. The CDR3 is made up of 14 amino acids. The CDR3: CASSMSRNRDEQYF. In nucleotides, the CDR3 is TGTGCCAGTAGTATGAGCAGGAATCGCGACGAGCAGTACTTC.

The chain carries TRBV4-1 and TRBJ2-6; TRBD2 matches at 7 bases. The trim removed 0 bases at V and 0 bases at J, leaving 8 bases unmatched. Germline V lookup: CDR1 MGHRA, CDR2 YSYEKL. This CDR3 spans 19 amino acids. The CDR3 sequence: CASSQEGSGTASGANVLTF. CDR3 DNA sequence: TGCGCCAGCAGCCAAGAGGGCAGCGGGACCGCCTCTGGGGCCAACGTCCTGACTTTC.

The rearrangement links TRBV7-3 to TRBJ2-1; the D gene is possibly TRBD1 (5 bases). The germline CDR1 and CDR2 sequences are SGHTA and FQGTGA. The length of the CDR3 is 15 residues. V gave up 5 bases and J gave up 0 bases, with 11 bases separating them. The CDR3 nucleotides read TGTGCCAGCAGCCCTGGGGCTGGCTCCTACAATGAGCAGTTCTTC. Translated: CASSPGAGSYNEQFF.

This clone occurred a few times. The chain couples TRBV5-1 to TRBJ2-1, with 9 bases matching TRBD2. This CDR3 comprises 14 residues. V dropped 5 bases and J dropped 7; count of bases not matched to a gene: 7. Per the germline V gene, CDR1 is SGHRS and CDR2 is YFSETQ. DNA of the CDR3: TGCGCCAGCAGTAGGCGGGAGGGCCAGAATGAGCAGTTCTTC. Its protein product is CASSRREGQNEQFF.

The chain carries TRBV6-6 and TRBJ1-5, with TRBD1 as a possible D gene (5 bases). Per germline, CDR1 MNHNY and CDR2 SVGAGI (reference sequence). Trimming removed 0 bases at V and 5 bases at J, with 11 bases between. This CDR3 has 15 amino acids. CDR3 DNA sequence: TGTGCCAGCAGTTACTCCGGTAGGGGCGATCAGCCCCAGCATTTT. This encodes CASSYSGRGDQPQHF.

This chain uses TRBV7-2 with TRBJ2-5, with D perhaps TRBD2 (5 bases). The length of the CDR3 is 14 residues. The V and J ends lost 5 bases and 3 bases respectively, with 13 bases between them. Per germline, CDR1 SGHTA and CDR2 FQGNSA. The CDR3: CASSGSRAEETQYF. CDR3 sequence (DNA): TGTGCCAGCAGCGGCTCCAGAGCGGAAGAGACCCAGTACTTC.

This clone was seen once. The chain couples TRBV5-6 to TRBJ2-1; tentative D call: TRBD2 (6 bases). The CDR3 covers 15 residues. From germline, CDR1 is SGHDT and CDR2 YYEEEE. Deletions cut 4 bases from V and 1 base from J, with 12 bases between. This CDR3 is CASSPIGGSYNEQFF. CDR3 coding DNA: TGTGCCAGCAGCCCCATCGGAGGGTCCTACAATGAGCAGTTCTTC.

In its sample, this clone was seen once. The genes are TRBV4-1 and TRBJ2-7; 7 bases are shared with TRBD1. In germline, CDR1 is MGHRA, CDR2 YSYEKL. The length of the CDR3 is 15 residues. J lost 3 bases, V lost 1 base, and 6 bases had no gene match. The CDR3 spells CASSQVSTGIYEQYF. The CDR3 DNA sequence: TGCGCCAGCAGCCAAGTATCGACAGGGATCTACGAGCAGTACTTC.

The chain uses TRBV5-1 and TRBJ1-4; D uncertain. The V and J ends lost 0 bases and 8 bases respectively, with 11 bases between them. The germline V gene encodes CDR1 SGHRS and CDR2 YFSETQ. The CDR3 has 14 amino acids. CDR3 DNA: TGCGCCAGCAGCTTGGTTCCCGCAACCGAAAAACTGTTTTTT. Protein product: CASSLVPATEKLFF.

This chain links TRBV7-3 with TRBJ2-6, with unresolved D. Trimming removed 2 bases at V and 0 bases at J, with 11 bases between. The CDR3 length is 17 residues. Germline V CDR1 and CDR2: SGHTA, FQGTGA. CDR3 region: CASSLVAVGSGANVLTF. The CDR3 DNA is TGTGCCAGCAGCTTAGTGGCAGTTGGCTCTGGGGCCAACGTCCTGACTTTC.

The V and J genes are TRBV30 and TRBJ2-7; D is perhaps TRBD2 (5 bases). Germline V gives CDR1 GTSNPN, CDR2 SVGIG (reference sequence). The CDR3 sequence is 13 residues long. V lost 4 bases to trimming and J lost 2 bases, with 12 bases between them. The CDR3 DNA sequence: TGTGCCTGGAATCCCGGGAACCCCTACGAGCAGTACTTC. Translated, it gives CAWNPGNPYEQYF.